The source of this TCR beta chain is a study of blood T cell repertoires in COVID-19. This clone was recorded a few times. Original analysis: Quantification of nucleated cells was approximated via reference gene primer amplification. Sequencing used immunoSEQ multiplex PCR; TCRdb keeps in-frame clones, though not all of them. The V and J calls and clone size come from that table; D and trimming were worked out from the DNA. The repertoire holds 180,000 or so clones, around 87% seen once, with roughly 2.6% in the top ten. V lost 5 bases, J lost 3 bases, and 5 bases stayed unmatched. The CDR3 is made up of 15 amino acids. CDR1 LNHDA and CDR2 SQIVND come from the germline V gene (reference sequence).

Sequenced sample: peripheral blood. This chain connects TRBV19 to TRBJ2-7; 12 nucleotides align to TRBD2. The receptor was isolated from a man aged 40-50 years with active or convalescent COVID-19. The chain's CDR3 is CASSARLAGVYEQYF. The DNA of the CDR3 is TGTGCCAGTAGTGCCCGACTAGCGGGAGTCTACGAGCAGTACTTC. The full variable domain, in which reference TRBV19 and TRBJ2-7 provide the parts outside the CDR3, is DGGITQSPKYLFRKEGQNVTLSCEQNLNHDAMYWYRQDPGQGLRLIYYSQIVNDFQKGDIAEGYSVSREKKESFPLTVTSAQKNPTAFYLCASSARLAGVYEQYFGPGTRLTVT.